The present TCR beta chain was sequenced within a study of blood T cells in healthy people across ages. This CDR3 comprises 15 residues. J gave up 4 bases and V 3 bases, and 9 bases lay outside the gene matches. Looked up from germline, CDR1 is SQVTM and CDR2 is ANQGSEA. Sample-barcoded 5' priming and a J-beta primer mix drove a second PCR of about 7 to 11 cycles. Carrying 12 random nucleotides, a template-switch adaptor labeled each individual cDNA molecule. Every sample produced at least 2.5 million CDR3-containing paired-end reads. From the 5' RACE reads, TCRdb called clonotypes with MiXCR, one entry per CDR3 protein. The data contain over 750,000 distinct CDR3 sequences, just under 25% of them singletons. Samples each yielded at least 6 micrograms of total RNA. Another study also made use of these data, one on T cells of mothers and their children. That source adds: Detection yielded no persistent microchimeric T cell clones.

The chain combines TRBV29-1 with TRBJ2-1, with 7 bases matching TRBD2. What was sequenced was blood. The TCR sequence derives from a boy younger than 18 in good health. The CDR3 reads CSVEGGRENYNEQFF. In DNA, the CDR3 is TGCAGCGTTGAGGGAGGGCGGGAGAATTACAATGAGCAGTTCTTC.